This T cell receptor (beta chain) was found in a study of blood T cell repertoires in COVID-19. For the study at large: Sample material is recorded as cDNA or gDNA derived from T cells, B-cell-depleted T cells, or PBMCs.

Authors' data handling: Reference gene primer amplification yielded estimated nucleated cell counts. Clones were sequenced by immunoSEQ multiplex PCR, and TCRdb holds only the in-frame ones, with some missing. V, J and clone size are taken as reported in that table, and D and trimming were inferred from the DNA itself. The sample lists approximately 250,000 clones, 84% occurring once. V was pared by 2 bases and J by 1 base, with 9 bases between. This CDR3 is built from 14 residues. The germline V gene has CDR1 SGHRS and CDR2 YFSETQ. The sample was peripheral blood. The chain recombines TRBV5-1 with TRBJ1-1; D remains unclear. The clonotype was recovered from a human donor in a cohort sampled during active COVID-19. The CDR3 loop is CASSFRGGNTEAFF. The CDR3 coding sequence is TGCGCCAGCAGCTTCCGGGGAGGGAACACTGAAGCTTTCTTT.